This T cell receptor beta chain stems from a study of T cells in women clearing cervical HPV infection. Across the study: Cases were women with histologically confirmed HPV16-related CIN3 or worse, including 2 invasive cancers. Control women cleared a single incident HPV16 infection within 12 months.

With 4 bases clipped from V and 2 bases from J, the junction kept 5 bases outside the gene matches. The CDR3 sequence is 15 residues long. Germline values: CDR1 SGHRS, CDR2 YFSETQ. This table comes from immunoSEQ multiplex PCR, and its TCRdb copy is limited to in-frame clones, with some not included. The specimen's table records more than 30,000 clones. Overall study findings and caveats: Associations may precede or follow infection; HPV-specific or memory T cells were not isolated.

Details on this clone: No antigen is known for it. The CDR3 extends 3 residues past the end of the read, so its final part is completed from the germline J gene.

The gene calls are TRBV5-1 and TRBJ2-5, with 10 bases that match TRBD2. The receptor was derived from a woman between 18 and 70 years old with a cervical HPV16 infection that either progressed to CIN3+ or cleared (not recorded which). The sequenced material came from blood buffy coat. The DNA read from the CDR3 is TGCGCCAGCAGCCCTGGACTAGCGGAGCAAGAGACC. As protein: CASSPGLAEQET. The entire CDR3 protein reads CASSPGLAEQETQYF.